The TCR beta chain described here comes from a study of blood T cell repertoires in COVID-19. Across the whole study: Both acute and convalescent COVID-19 samples were obtained from the United States, Italy and Spain. T cells, B-cell-depleted T cells, or PBMCs supplied cDNA or gDNA.

Authors' data handling: The authors estimated nucleated cell counts from reference gene primer amplification. Sequenced by immunoSEQ multiplex PCR; TCRdb stores in-frame clones only, minus some. The V and J calls and clone size come from that table; D and trimming were worked out from the DNA. The table has 310,000 or so clones, around 82% seen once. V lost 0 bases and J 9 bases, leaving 15 bases between the germline ends. This CDR3 comprises 15 residues. In germline, CDR1 is GTSNPN, CDR2 SVGIG (reference sequence). The source of this sequence is a woman between 50 and 59 years old with acute or convalescent COVID-19. The chain carries TRBV30 and TRBJ1-6; no reliable D call. Sequencing used peripheral blood. This CDR3 is CAWSVSVAGTSPLHF. In nucleotides, the CDR3 is TGTGCCTGGAGTGTATCGGTGGCGGGTACTTCACCCCTCCACTTT.